This TCR beta chain appears in the sequencing data of a study of beta chain features in type 1 diabetes. About the research overall: Under 110,000,000 sorted cells were examined across all samples. Study findings and constraints: Significant though moderate, a shortening of TCRB CDR3s appeared in all four CD4+ subsets of Type 1 diabetes patients.

The V gene lost 0 bases and the J gene lost 3 bases, with 3 bases spanning the gap. CDR1 and CDR2 from the germline V gene are LGHNA and YSLEER. This CDR3 is built from 13 residues. A single heparinised blood sample, averaging approximately 0.12 L, was obtained per donor. Via the markers CD45RO/CCR7/CD25/CD127/CD95/CD27, stem cell-like memory, regulatory, central memory and naive CD4+ cells were sorted. Of the isolated RNA, all was reverse transcribed, and so the sequenced material was expressed TCRB transcripts. TCRdb's copy holds only in-frame clones and misses some; the assay was immunoSEQ multiplex PCR. The sample contains about 150,000 clones, about 7.9% of which appear only once. The sample holds a few counts of this clone. As yet, its antigen is unknown.

The TCR was taken from a man aged 18 to 29 with type 1 diabetes. Sequenced input: central memory CD4+ T cells from blood. The chain is built from TRBV4-3 and TRBJ1-5; D unresolved. For the CDR3, the DNA is TGCGCCAGCAGCCAAGATAACAATCAGCCCCAGCATTTT. Protein product: CASSQDNNQPQHF.